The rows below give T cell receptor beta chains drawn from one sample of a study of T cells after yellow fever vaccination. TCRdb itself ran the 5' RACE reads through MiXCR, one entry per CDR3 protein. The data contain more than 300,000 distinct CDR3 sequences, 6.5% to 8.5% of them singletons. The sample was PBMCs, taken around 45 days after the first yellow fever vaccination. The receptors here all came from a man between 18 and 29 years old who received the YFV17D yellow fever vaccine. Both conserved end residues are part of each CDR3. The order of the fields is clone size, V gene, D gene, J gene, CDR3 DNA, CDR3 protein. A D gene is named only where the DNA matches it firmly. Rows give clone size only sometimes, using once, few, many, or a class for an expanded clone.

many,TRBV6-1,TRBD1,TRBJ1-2,TGTGCCAGCAGTCCGGACAGGGCCCATGGCTACACCTTC,CASSPDRAHGYTF
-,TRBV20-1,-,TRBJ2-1,TGCAGTGCTAAAAGCGCCGTCATCAATGAGCAGTTCTTC,CSAKSAVINEQFF
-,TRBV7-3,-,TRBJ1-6,TGTGCCAGCAGCCTGGACATCTATAATTCACCCCTCCACTTT,CASSLDIYNSPLHF
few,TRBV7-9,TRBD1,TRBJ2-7,TGTGCCAGCAGCCGGACAGGGGCTACCTCCTACGAGCAGTACTTC,CASSRTGATSYEQYF
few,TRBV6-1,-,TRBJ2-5,TGTGCCAGCAGTAACACAGCAACTAAGTACTTC,CASSNTATKYF
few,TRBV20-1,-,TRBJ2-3,TGCAGTGCTAGCCGCGAAGATACGCAGTATTTT,CSASREDTQYF
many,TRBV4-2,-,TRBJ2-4,TGTGCCAGCAGCCCCGCTTCTGGGGGGTCCAAAAACATTCAGTACTTC,CASSPASGGSKNIQYF
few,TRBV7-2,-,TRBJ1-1,TGTGCCAGCAGCTCCCGCGGGGGCGGAGGAATTGTAGCTTTCTTT,CASSSRGGGGIVAFF
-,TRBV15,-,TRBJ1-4,TGTGCCACCAGCAGAGATCCGGGGGGGGGTGAAAAACTGTTTTTT,CATSRDPGGGEKLFF
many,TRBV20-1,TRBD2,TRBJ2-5,TGCAGTGCTAGAACCCCGGGGGGGGAGACCCAGTACTTC,CSARTPGGETQYF
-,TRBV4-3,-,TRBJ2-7,TGCGCCAGCAGCCAAGATTTGGGTGACTGCGAGCAGTACTTC,CASSQDLGDCEQYF
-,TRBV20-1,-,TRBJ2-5,TGCAGTGCCGAAGAGGGGGTGGGGGAAAGAGAGACCCAGTACTTC,CSAEEGVGERETQYF
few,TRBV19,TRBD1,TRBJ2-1,TGTGCCAGCCACCACGGACAGGGGAGCCATGAGCAGTTCTTC,CASHHGQGSHEQFF
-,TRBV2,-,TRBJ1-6,TGTGCCAGCAGTGACCCCCGGGGCGATAATTCACCCCTCCACTTT,CASSDPRGDNSPLHF
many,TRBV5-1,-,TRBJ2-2,TGCGCCAGCTCAACTGACCCACAGATCGCGAACACCGGGGAGCTGTTTTTT,CASSTDPQIANTGELFF
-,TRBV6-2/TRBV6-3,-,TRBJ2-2,TGTGCCAGTATCAGGGATGGAGGGACCGGGGAGCTGTTTTTT,CASIRDGGTGELFF
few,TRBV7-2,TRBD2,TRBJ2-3,TGTGCCAGCAGACAAGGACTAGCTCCCACAGATACGCAGTATTTT,CASRQGLAPTDTQYF
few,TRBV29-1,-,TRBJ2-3,TGCAGCGTTGAAGTCCTTTACCGCACAGATACGCAGTATTTT,CSVEVLYRTDTQYF
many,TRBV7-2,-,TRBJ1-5,TGTGCCAGCAGCTTAAGCCGGGCTGAGCCCCAGCATTTT,CASSLSRAEPQHF
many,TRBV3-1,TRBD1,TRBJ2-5,TGTGCCAGCAGCCACGGGACAGGGGGAGAGACCCAGTACTTC,CASSHGTGGETQYF
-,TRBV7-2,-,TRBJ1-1,TGTGCCAGCAGCTTACCTTGGCAGGGTGGTTTCTTT,CASSLPWQGGFF
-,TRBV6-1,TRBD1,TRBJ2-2,TGTGCCAGCAGGAGGGTCGGGACAGGGAACACCGGGGAGCTGTTTTTT,CASRRVGTGNTGELFF
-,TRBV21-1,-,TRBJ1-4,TGTGCCAGCAGCAAAGGTCACAGGCTAACAACTAATGAAAAACTGTTTTTT,CASSKGHRLTTNEKLFF
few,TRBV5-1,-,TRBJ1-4,TGCGCCAGCAGCCAGCAGGGAAGTGAAAAACTGTTTTTT,CASSQQGSEKLFF
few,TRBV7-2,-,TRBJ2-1,TGTGCCAGCAGCCAGACAGGGAGGGAGCAGTTCTTC,CASSQTGREQFF
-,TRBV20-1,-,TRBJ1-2,TGCAGTGCGCAGACGGTCAGGAGCGAGGGCTACACCTTC,CSAQTVRSEGYTF
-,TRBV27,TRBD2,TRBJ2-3,TGTGCCAGCAGTTCACTAGCGGGTCTCAGCACAGATACGCAGTATTTT,CASSSLAGLSTDTQYF
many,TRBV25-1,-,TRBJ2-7,TGTGCCAGCAGTGAATCGGATTGGCGTTACGAGCAGTACTTC,CASSESDWRYEQYF
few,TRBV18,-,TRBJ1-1,TGTGCCAGCTCACGAGAGATGAACACTGAAGCTTTCTTT,CASSREMNTEAFF
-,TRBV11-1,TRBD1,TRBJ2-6,TGTGCCAGCAGAACAACCGGACAGGGGGCCCTCTCTGGGGCCAACGTCCTGACTTTC,CASRTTGQGALSGANVLTF
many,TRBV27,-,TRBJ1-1,TGTGCCAGCAGTTACCTGGGGAACACTGAAGCTTTCTTT,CASSYLGNTEAFF
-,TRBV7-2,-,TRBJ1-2,TGTGCCAGCAGCTTAGTCGGGTGGCTCTCGAATGGCTACACCTTC,CASSLVGWLSNGYTF
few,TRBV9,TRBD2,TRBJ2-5,TGTGCCAGCAGCGCTCTAGCGGGGGTGGCAGAGACCCAGTACTTC,CASSALAGVAETQYF
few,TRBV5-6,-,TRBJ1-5,TGTGCCAGCAGCTTGGTAGGGGCGAGCAATCAGCCCCAGCATTTT,CASSLVGASNQPQHF
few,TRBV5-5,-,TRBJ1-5,TGTGCCAGCAGCTTATTCGGCGAGTACAATCAGCCCCAGCATTTT,CASSLFGEYNQPQHF
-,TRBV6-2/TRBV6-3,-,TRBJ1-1,TGTGCCAGCAGTTGGAACAGGCTGAACACTGAAGCTTTCTTT,CASSWNRLNTEAFF
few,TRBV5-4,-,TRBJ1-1,TGTGCCAGCAGCTTGGTTTCGGCGGTGAACACTGAAGCTTTCTTT,CASSLVSAVNTEAFF
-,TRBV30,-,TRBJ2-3,TGTGCCTGGAGTCCCCTCGGGGATACGCAGTATTTT,CAWSPLGDTQYF
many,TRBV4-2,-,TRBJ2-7,TGTGCCAGCAGCCAGTCCGGGACCCTGGACTACGAGCAGTACTTC,CASSQSGTLDYEQYF
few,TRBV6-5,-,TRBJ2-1,TGTGCCAGCAGTTCGCCGAGACAGGGAGGCTACAATGAGCAGTTCTTC,CASSSPRQGGYNEQFF
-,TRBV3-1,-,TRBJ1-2,TGTGCCAGCAGCCAAGAGGAGATTAGCTACACCTTC,CASSQEEISYTF